This is a list of T cell receptor beta chains from one sample in a study of control samples from healthy donors and cancer patients. Profiling relied on immunoSEQ multiplex PCR, and the TCRdb table lists in-frame clones only, not all of them. The sample has about 410,000 clones; roughly 90% are singletons. Sequenced: PBMCs. These receptors were obtained from a man aged 40-55 years with head and neck cancer. The CDR3 runs from the conserved cysteine through the conserved F or W. Each record gives: D gene, V gene, J gene, CDR3 DNA, CDR3 protein. The D gene is left open where the match is weak.

d_call: TRBD2
v_call: TRBV4-1
j_call: TRBJ2-7
cdr3_nt: TGCGCCAGCAGTAACGGCCCCGGGACTAGCGTTTACGAGCAGTACTTC
cdr3_aa: CASSNGPGTSVYEQYF

d_call: -
v_call: TRBV5-8
j_call: TRBJ2-2
cdr3_nt: TGTGCCAGCAGCCCAGGAGCGAACACCGGGGAGCTGTTTTTT
cdr3_aa: CASSPGANTGELFF

d_call: -
v_call: TRBV29-1
j_call: TRBJ1-5
cdr3_nt: TGCAGCGTTGAGGGGGTGGATCAGCCCCAGCATTTT
cdr3_aa: CSVEGVDQPQHF

d_call: TRBD1
v_call: TRBV12-3/TRBV12-4
j_call: TRBJ1-2
cdr3_nt: TGTGCCAGCAGTCCCGACAGGGGGTATGGCTACACCTTC
cdr3_aa: CASSPDRGYGYTF

d_call: TRBD1
v_call: TRBV11-2
j_call: TRBJ2-7
cdr3_nt: TGTGCCAGCAGCTTGCGGACAGGGGGCGGAGAGCAGTACTTC
cdr3_aa: CASSLRTGGGEQYF

d_call: -
v_call: TRBV6-5
j_call: TRBJ2-7
cdr3_nt: TGTGCCAGCAGTTACGGGGGCAGGGACCACGAGCAGTACTTC
cdr3_aa: CASSYGGRDHEQYF

d_call: TRBD1
v_call: TRBV20-1
j_call: TRBJ1-1
cdr3_nt: TGCAGTGCGACAGGGGGCACGGCTTTCTTT
cdr3_aa: CSATGGTAFF

d_call: -
v_call: TRBV4-1
j_call: TRBJ1-2
cdr3_nt: TGCGCCAGCAGCCAAGATAGTACAACCTCTGTCTATGGCTACACCTTC
cdr3_aa: CASSQDSTTSVYGYTF

d_call: TRBD2
v_call: TRBV5-4
j_call: TRBJ2-4
cdr3_nt: TGTGCTAGCAGCGTTAGCGGGGGGGGCGGAAACATTCAGTACTTC
cdr3_aa: CASSVSGGGGNIQYF

d_call: -
v_call: TRBV30
j_call: TRBJ1-6
cdr3_nt: TGTGCCTGGAGCAGAGGACAGCTAGGGAATTCACCCCTCCACTTT
cdr3_aa: CAWSRGQLGNSPLHF